The clone carrying this T cell receptor beta chain was detected only a few times. The antigen remains unidentified. Germline trimming cut 6 bases from V and 5 bases from J; bases unmatched to any gene: 6. The germline V gene has CDR1 LNHDA and CDR2 SQIVND (reference sequence). The CDR3 runs to 13 residues. Treatment given: oral pan-JAK inhibitor, 5-10 mg twice daily. Punch biopsies of lesional scalp, plus peripheral blood, were taken from alopecia areata patients. PBMC-derived CD4+ and CD8+ T cells were sorted. Extracted RNA was reverse transcribed, and the resulting cDNA served as sequencing template. Sequencing used immunoSEQ multiplex PCR; TCRdb keeps in-frame clones, though not all of them. Among roughly 100,000 clones listed, about 44% were seen once. This sample was taken from a study of CD8+ T cells in alopecia areata. Study-wide results and limits: Under tofacitinib, numerous expanded lesional clonotypes remained detectable in scalp and blood.

The TCR was taken from a human donor with alopecia areata. The material was CD8+ T cells sorted from blood, obtained at week 24, from a patient treated with tofacitinib. The chain joins TRBV19 to TRBJ1-1, with TRBD1 matching over 7 bases. Written as DNA, the CDR3 is TGTGCCAGTAGCCACAGGGGTTCAACTGAAGCTTTCTTT. It is translated as CASSHRGSTEAFF.